This TCR beta chain was found in a study of cytomegalovirus exposure and HLA in healthy donors. As to this clone: Its cognate antigen is unknown.

The study's findings and limits: From TCR beta sequences, most subjects' HLA-A and HLA-B alleles were reportedly predicted accurately. There were three CMV-associated chains whose specificity for CMV antigens was confirmed in vitro.

The CDR3 contains 15 residues. V lost 6 bases, J lost 5 bases, and 7 bases stayed unmatched. Germline CDR1 and CDR2: MDHEN and SYDVKM. 13 Jbeta primers and 60 Vbeta primers were used for the PCR. The repertoire was sequenced with immunoSEQ multiplex PCR; TCRdb's copy has only in-frame clones and lacks some. Of 200,000 to 250,000 clones listed, 60% to 80% are singletons. The gene calls are TRBV28 and TRBJ2-2, with 9 bases that match TRBD1. Sequences were obtained from PBMCs. The TCR sequence derives from a man younger than 35 in good health and CMV-seronegative. The DNA for the CDR3 is TGTGCCAGCAGCTATTGGGACAGGGAAACCGGGGAGCTGTTTTTT. Translated, it gives CASSYWDRETGELFF.